This is a list of T cell receptor beta chains from one sample in a study of cytomegalovirus exposure and HLA in healthy donors. The assay was immunoSEQ multiplex PCR, and TCRdb's table has in-frame clones only and misses some. The sample carries about 150,000 clones, 65% to 80% recorded once. Sequencing input: PBMCs. The source of these receptors is a woman in her 40s in good health and CMV-seronegative. Both conserved end residues are part of each CDR3. D genes are given only for firm matches. Expanded clones are given a class, and other clones once, few, many or no size at all.

abundance	v_gene	d_gene	len	j_gene	CDR3aa	CDR3nt
.	TRBV2	TRBD2	16	TRBJ2-3	CASSAASGSVADTQYF	TGTGCCAGCAGTGCCGCTAGCGGGAGTGTAGCAGATACGCAGTATTTT
.	TRBV5-4	TRBD1	15	TRBJ2-7	CASSSRQGRSYEQYF	TGTGCCAGCAGCTCCAGACAGGGGCGTTCCTACGAGCAGTACTTC
.	TRBV6-1	.	15	TRBJ1-5	CASSEPWGVNQPQHF	TGTGCCAGCAGTGAACCCTGGGGGGTCAATCAGCCCCAGCATTTT
.	TRBV11-2	.	14	TRBJ1-4	CASSRQATNEKLFF	TGTGCCAGCAGCCGACAAGCAACTAATGAAAAACTGTTTTTT
.	TRBV2	TRBD1	15	TRBJ2-7	CASSDYRTGLGEQYF	TGTGCCAGCAGTGATTACAGGACAGGGTTGGGCGAGCAGTACTTC
.	TRBV19	TRBD2	14	TRBJ2-1	CASSIFGGANEQFF	TGTGCCAGTAGTATTTTCGGGGGGGCGAATGAGCAGTTCTTC
.	TRBV19	TRBD1	15	TRBJ1-4	CASSIMTGVGEKLFF	TGTGCCAGTAGTATAATGACAGGGGTGGGAGAAAAACTGTTTTTT
few	TRBV6-5	.	14	TRBJ2-7	CASRELVSMDEQYF	TGTGCCAGCAGGGAACTAGTTTCCATGGACGAGCAGTACTTC
.	TRBV13	TRBD2	16	TRBJ2-2	CASSPLSGGGPGELFF	TGTGCCAGCAGCCCCTTGAGCGGGGGTGGGCCCGGGGAGCTGTTTTTT
.	TRBV19	.	15	TRBJ2-2	CASSMTWRGTGELFF	TGTGCCAGTAGTATGACGTGGAGGGGCACCGGGGAGCTGTTTTTT
once	TRBV4-1	.	14	TRBJ1-2	CASSQASSERGYTF	TGCGCCAGCAGCCAAGCTAGCTCCGAGAGGGGCTACACCTTC
few	TRBV28	.	14	TRBJ1-4	CASNSVGGDEKLFF	TGTGCCAGCAATAGTGTAGGAGGGGATGAAAAACTGTTTTTT
.	TRBV5-1	TRBD2	17	TRBJ2-1	CASSTNLAGASYNEQFF	TGCGCCAGCAGCACGAACCTAGCGGGGGCCTCCTACAATGAGCAGTTCTTC